Shown below are 3 T cell receptor beta chains from a single sample sequenced in a study of human T cells and chemical hapten exposure. Unfractionated whole blood yielded total RNA. TCRdb used MiXCR to reprocess the 5' RACE reads, holding one entry per CDR3 protein. The sample holds about 80,000 distinct CDR3 sequences, roughly 15% seen once. The receptors were sampled from a female donor in good health.

The table lists this clonotype with a few counts. This chain connects TRBV6-5 to TRBJ1-6; TRBD1 might be the D (5 bases). CDR3 length equals 16 residues. Germline V CDR1 and CDR2: MNHEY, SVGAGI. Trimming shortened V by 0 bases and J by 7 bases, and 13 bases separated the two germline ends. CDR3 bases: TGTGCCAGCAGTTACTCGTGGGACGGTACCAATTCACCCCTCCACTTT. It translates to CASSYSWDGTNSPLHF.

This clonotype was observed once. For the CDR3, the DNA is TGTGCCAGCAGCTTTAGGGGGGCCAGCACAGATACGCAGTATTTT. Protein: CASSFRGASTDTQYF. The J gene is TRBJ2-3, the V gene TRBV7-2; either TRBD1 or TRBD2 may fit D (6 bases each). CDR1 SGHTA and CDR2 FQGNSA come from the germline V gene. Trimming stripped 3 bases from V and 0 bases from J, with 10 bases between. CDR3 length: 15 amino acids.

This clonotype has more than one count but fewer than ten. V and J are TRBV9 and TRBJ1-1; D remains unclear. The V gene lost 0 bases and the J gene lost 1 base, with 10 bases spanning the gap. The CDR3 is 15 amino acids. Germline V gene sequence: CDR1 SGDLS, CDR2 YYNGEE. Here the CDR3 reads CASSVEGGSNTEAFF. CDR3 coding DNA: TGTGCCAGCAGCGTAGAGGGAGGATCGAACACTGAAGCTTTCTTT.